The present TCR beta chain was sequenced within a study of T cell responses to AZD1222 COVID-19 vaccine. Clones were read by immunoSEQ multiplex PCR, and TCRdb kept only the in-frame ones, dropping some. The data show 95,000 to 100,000 clones, about nine tenths seen once. To note about this clone: Its antigen is not identified.

CDR3 length: 14 residues. The study's findings and limits: The sample set comprised mostly white British donors with more females, and clonal diversity was possibly underestimated.

The sample was peripheral blood, taken 28 days after the second AZD1222 dose. The chain links TRBV12-2 to TRBJ1-5; the D call TRBD1 from the table was never checked on the DNA. TRBV12-2 is annotated as a pseudogene. This clonotype was obtained from an adult who received the AZD1222 COVID-19 vaccine. CDR3 DNA: TGTGCAAGTCGCGTAGACAGGTTGAATCAGCCCCAGCATTTT. It translates to CASRVDRLNQPQHF.